Below, 26 T cell receptor beta chains from the same sample are listed, as sequenced in a study of OX40 agonist ivuxolimab in advanced cancers. The table came from immunoSEQ multiplex PCR; TCRdb's copy has only in-frame clones and leaves some out. The sample holds approximately 100,000 clones; around 91% are singletons and the top ten take around 1.5%. This specimen consisted of CD4+ or CD8+ T cells sorted from blood, obtained in a trial of the OX40 agonist ivuxolimab. The receptor source for this set is an adult with an advanced solid tumor such as melanoma, head and neck, liver or kidney cancer.

The V gene is TRBV7-3, the J gene TRBJ2-5; 8 bases are shared with TRBD1. J lost 5 bases, V lost 4 bases, and 12 bases had no gene match. This CDR3 has 16 amino acids. The germline V gene encodes CDR1 SGHTA and CDR2 FQGTGA. CDR3: CASSSPTGDPYETQYF. CDR3 nucleotide sequence: TGTGCCAGCAGCTCGCCGACAGGGGACCCGTACGAGACCCAGTACTTC.

The gene calls are TRBV5-6 and TRBJ1-3; 10 bases agree with TRBD1. Germline lookup yields CDR1 SGHDT and CDR2 YYEEEE. Trimming cost V 2 bases and J 3 bases; bases outside gene matches: 5. The CDR3 runs 16 residues. The CDR3 here is CASSFPGTGVGNTIYF. DNA of the CDR3: TGTGCCAGCAGCTTCCCGGGGACAGGGGTTGGAAACACCATATATTTT.

This clone was detected only once. The chain is built from TRBV4-2 and TRBJ2-6, with TRBD1 identical over 8 bases. Trimming at V came to 0 bases and at J to 3 bases, leaving 10 bases not matched to a gene. The CDR3 covers 19 residues. Germline lookup yields CDR1 LGHNA and CDR2 YNFKEQ. The CDR3 loop is CASSQDWNRGALGANVLTF. Here the CDR3 DNA reads TGTGCCAGCAGCCAAGACTGGAACAGGGGGGCCCTTGGGGCCAACGTCCTGACTTTC.

This clone was seen a handful of times. One end of the junction does not line up with germline, which may come from a read error. The genes are TRBV7-7 and TRBJ2-5, with D perhaps matching TRBD2 (5 bases). CDR3 length: 13 residues. CDR1 is SSHAT and CDR2 is FNYEAQ in the germline V gene (reference sequence). CDR3 protein: CASSLDRDETQYF. As DNA, the CDR3 is TGTGCTAGCAGCTTAGATCGGGATGAGACCCAGTACTTC.

The chain uses TRBV14 and TRBJ2-2, with TRBD1 matching 8 bases. J lost 0 bases, V lost 2 bases, and 2 bases had no gene match. Germline V gene data show CDR1 as SGHDN and CDR2 as FVKESK. The CDR3 sequence is 16 residues long. DNA for the CDR3: TGTGCCAGCAGCCAAAGGACAGGGCCGAACACCGGGGAGCTGTTTTTT. It encodes CASSQRTGPNTGELFF.

This clone was observed once. The chain uses TRBV19 and TRBJ2-1, with unresolved D. V lost 1 base and J 2 bases, leaving 9 bases between the germline ends. Germline assignment: CDR1 LNHDA and CDR2 SQIVND (reference sequence). The CDR3 has 15 residues. CDR3 sequence: CASSIGGYAYNEQFF. The CDR3 nucleotides read TGTGCCAGTAGTATAGGGGGATATGCCTACAATGAGCAGTTCTTC.

This chain uses TRBV9 with TRBJ2-3; D call uncertain. Looked up from germline, CDR1 is SGDLS and CDR2 is YYNGEE. The CDR3 spans 13 residues. Trimming took 2 bases from V and 1 from J, leaving 5 bases between them. CDR3 DNA: TGTGCCAGCAGCGTTCTTGGCACAGATACGCAGTATTTT. Translating it yields CASSVLGTDTQYF.

This rearrangement joins TRBV30 to TRBJ2-6, with D uncertain. This CDR3 contains 14 residues. Germline-derived CDR1 and CDR2 are GTSNPN and SVGIG (reference sequence). Trimming removed 2 bases from V and 0 bases from J, with 5 bases in between. The CDR3 region is CAWSYLSGANVLTF. For the CDR3, the DNA is TGTGCCTGGAGTTACCTCTCTGGGGCCAACGTCCTGACTTTC.

V and J are TRBV30 and TRBJ1-4; a weak D match, TRBD1 (5 bases). This CDR3 is 14 amino acids long. The V and J ends lost 4 bases and 6 bases respectively, with 15 bases between them. Germline values: CDR1 GTSNPN, CDR2 SVGIG (reference sequence). The CDR3 DNA reads as TGTGCCTGGACTCCCGGGACGGAAGATGAAAAACTGTTTTTT. Protein sequence: CAWTPGTEDEKLFF.

V gene TRBV7-8 combines with J gene TRBJ1-2; 7 bases are shared with TRBD1. Germline V lookup: CDR1 SGHVS, CDR2 FQNEAQ. V shed 5 bases and J 6 bases; nucleotides not matched to a gene: 9. CDR3 length: 14 amino acids. CDR3 DNA sequence: TGTGCCAGCAGCCTCAGGCGACAGGGAGATGGCTACACCTTC. Protein product: CASSLRRQGDGYTF.

The chain joins TRBV7-3 to TRBJ1-3, with D perhaps TRBD1 (6 bases). Trimming shortened V by 2 bases and J by 4 bases, and 12 bases separated the two germline ends. The length of the CDR3 is 15 residues. Germline values: CDR1 SGHTA, CDR2 FQGTGA. The CDR3 nucleotides are TGTGCCAGCAGCTTAGGTTGGGGGCTCGGAAACACCATATATTTT. Its protein is CASSLGWGLGNTIYF.

The chain recombines TRBV4-1 with TRBJ2-7, with a tentative D call TRBD1 (5 bases). Germline V gene lookup returns CDR1 MGHRA and CDR2 YSYEKL. Trimming took off 0 bases at V and 7 bases at J, with 13 bases between the two ends. CDR3 length: 14 residues. This CDR3 reads CASSQDRGLGEQYF. In nucleotides, the CDR3 is TGCGCCAGCAGCCAAGATAGGGGCCTCGGGGAGCAGTACTTC.

The chain couples TRBV30 to TRBJ2-2; D is unresolved. Germline CDR1 reads GTSNPN; CDR2 reads SVGIG (reference sequence). The V and J ends lost 4 bases and 8 bases respectively, with 8 bases between them. The CDR3 has 11 residues. CDR3 DNA: TGTGCCTGGACCTCGGGTGGGGAGCTGTTTTTT. It codes for CAWTSGGELFF.

The chain couples TRBV18 to TRBJ2-1, with TRBD2 matching 12 bases. V lost 3 bases to trimming and J lost 7 bases; unmatched junction nucleotides: 4. This CDR3 has 15 residues. Looked up from germline, CDR1 is KGHSH and CDR2 is LQKENI. CDR3 bases: TGTGCCAGCTCACCGACTAGCGGGAGTACGAATGAGCAGTTCTTC. It is translated as CASSPTSGSTNEQFF.

The V call is TRBV15, the J call TRBJ1-6; D is possibly TRBD1 (5 bases). Deletions cut 2 bases from V and 10 bases from J, with 15 bases between. In germline, CDR1 is LNHNV, CDR2 YYDKDF (reference sequence). The CDR3 is made up of 15 amino acids. This CDR3 is CATSRIQGVGSPLHF. The CDR3 DNA sequence: TGTGCCACCAGCAGAATCCAGGGTGTGGGGTCACCCCTCCACTTT.

This chain links TRBV12-5 with TRBJ2-1; no definite D call. The CDR3 spans 10 residues. Germline V gives CDR1 LGHNT, CDR2 FRNRAP. V was cut by 4 bases and J by 11 bases, with 6 bases left in between. DNA of the CDR3: TGTGCTAGTGGTTCAACTCAGCAGTTCTTC. Amino acids: CASGSTQQFF.

This chain links TRBV11-3 with TRBJ2-3, with D tentatively TRBD2 (7 bases). The CDR3 consists of 19 residues. Trimming removed 5 bases from V and 0 bases from J, with 24 bases in between. The germline V gene encodes CDR1 SGHNT and CDR2 YENEEA. CDR3 DNA: TGTGCCAGCAGCCGGCGGAAGCGGGAAGGGGGGTCTAGCACAGATACGCAGTATTTT. It codes for CASSRRKREGGSSTDTQYF. Together with reference TRBV11-3 and TRBJ2-3, the CDR3 gives the full variable domain: EAGVVQSPRYKIIEKKQPVAFWCNPISGHNTLYWYLQNLGQGPELLIRYENEEAVDDSQLPKDRFSAERLKGVDSTLKIQPAELGDSAVYLCASSRRKREGGSSTDTQYFGPGTRLTVL.

The chain uses TRBV12-5 and TRBJ1-5; TRBD1 is a possible D gene (5 bases). The CDR3 covers 13 residues. Germline CDR1 and CDR2: LGHNT and FRNRAP. V lost 7 bases and J lost 6, with 13 bases in between. This CDR3 is CASARGVTQPQHF. Written as DNA, the CDR3 is TGTGCTAGTGCCCGGGGGGTGACTCAGCCCCAGCATTTT.

The chain couples TRBV7-2 to TRBJ2-5; no definite D call. The CDR3 has 10 amino acids. The germline V gene has CDR1 SGHTA and CDR2 FQGNSA. Trimming left V 3 bases short and J 5 bases short, with 1 base between. The CDR3 DNA is TGTGCCAGCAGCTTTGAGACCCAGTACTTC. This encodes CASSFETQYF.

The V and J genes are TRBV25-1 and TRBJ1-2; the match to TRBD1 covers 8 bases. The length of the CDR3 is 14 residues. The V segment lost 2 bases and the J segment 4 bases; nucleotides outside the gene matches: 3. Germline assignment: CDR1 MGHDK and CDR2 SYGVNS. CDR3 in amino acids: CASSEPGGIYGYTF. CDR3 in DNA: TGTGCCAGCAGTGAACCAGGGGGCATCTATGGCTACACCTTC.

The V call is TRBV28, the J call TRBJ1-4; D is uncertain. CDR1 is MDHEN, CDR2 SYDVKM, per germline. The CDR3 length is 14 residues. Trimming removed 4 bases from V and 6 bases from J, with 12 bases in between. CDR3 DNA sequence: TGTGCCAGCAGTTCCCCTCCCGAAGATGAAAAACTGTTTTTT. It encodes CASSSPPEDEKLFF.

The chain uses TRBV11-2 and TRBJ2-3; 7 positions match TRBD2. Trimming at V came to 4 bases and at J to 2 bases, leaving 6 bases not matched to a gene. This CDR3 is built from 15 residues. Germline V gene sequence: CDR1 SGHAT, CDR2 FQNNGV. The CDR3 region is CASSSLAVATDTQYF. CDR3 coding DNA: TGTGCCAGCAGCTCTCTAGCGGTAGCCACAGATACGCAGTATTTT.

The chain carries TRBV7-3 and TRBJ2-3, with 14 bases fitting TRBD2. V shed 4 bases, J shed 6 bases, and the junction held 9 bases outside the gene matches. Per germline, CDR1 SGHTA and CDR2 FQGTGA. The CDR3 totals 17 residues. CDR3 region: CASSSLGLAGGWDTQYF. CDR3 coding DNA: TGTGCCAGCAGCTCCCTAGGACTAGCGGGAGGTTGGGATACGCAGTATTTT.

The chain has TRBV7-3 and TRBJ2-1, with 9 bases fitting TRBD2. Per the germline V gene, CDR1 is SGHTA and CDR2 is FQGTGA. J was trimmed by 1 base and V by 5 bases; bases with no gene match: 3. This CDR3 spans 15 amino acids. The DNA of the CDR3 is TGTGCCAGCAGCCAGACTAGCGGATCCTACAATGAGCAGTTCTTC. Translating gives CASSQTSGSYNEQFF.

This clone has more than one count but fewer than ten. The J gene is TRBJ2-2, the V gene TRBV11-2; D is perhaps TRBD2 (6 bases). CDR1 is SGHAT, CDR2 FQNNGV, per germline. V was trimmed by 1 base and J by 6 bases, leaving 9 bases between them. This CDR3 spans 14 amino acids. CDR3 sequence (DNA): TGTGCCAGCAGCTTAGCTAGCGTAGCCGGGGAGCTGTTTTTT. It codes for CASSLASVAGELFF.

The chain joins TRBV30 to TRBJ2-7, with D perhaps matching TRBD1 (6 bases). V lost 5 bases and J lost 2, with 10 bases in between. CDR3 length: 12 amino acids. In germline, CDR1 is GTSNPN, CDR2 SVGIG (reference sequence). The CDR3 nucleotides read TGTGCCTGGCTGGCAGGGGCCTACGAGCAGTACTTC. This sequence encodes CAWLAGAYEQYF.